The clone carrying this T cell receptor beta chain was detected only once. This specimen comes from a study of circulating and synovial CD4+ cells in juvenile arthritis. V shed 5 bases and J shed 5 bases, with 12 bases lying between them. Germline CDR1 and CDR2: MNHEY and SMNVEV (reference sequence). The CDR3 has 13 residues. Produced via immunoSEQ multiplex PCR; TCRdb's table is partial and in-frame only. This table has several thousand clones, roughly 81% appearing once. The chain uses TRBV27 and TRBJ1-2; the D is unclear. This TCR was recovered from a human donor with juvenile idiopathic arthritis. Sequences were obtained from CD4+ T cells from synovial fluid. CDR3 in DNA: TGTGCCAGCAGTCCCTCCACCCGGTATGGCTACACCTTC. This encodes CASSPSTRYGYTF.